The 21 T cell receptor beta chains reported below all come from one sample, sequenced in a study of T cells of healthy individuals. Each CDR3 protein gets one entry after TCRdb re-called the 5' RACE reads with MiXCR. The repertoire holds around 98,000 distinct CDR3 sequences, with approximately 15% as singletons. The receptors here all came from a human donor in good health.

This clonotype was seen a handful of times. The V call is TRBV20-1, the J call TRBJ1-6; no definite D call. V was shortened by 0 bases and J by 7 bases, with 7 bases between the two germline ends. The CDR3 has 13 residues. The germline gives CDR1 DFQATT, CDR2 SNEGSKA (reference sequence). CDR3 nucleotide sequence: TGCAGTGCTAGAGATCCCGGAAATTCACCCCTCCACTTT. This gives the protein CSARDPGNSPLHF.

This chain joins TRBV5-1 and TRBJ2-3; D remains unclear. CDR1 SGHRS and CDR2 YFSETQ come from the germline V gene. This CDR3 contains 15 residues. Trimming shortened V by 4 bases and J by 3 bases, and 15 bases separated the two germline ends. The CDR3 DNA sequence: TGCGCCAGCAGCGTGGGGAACAGAAGAACAGATACGCAGTATTTT. Translation: CASSVGNRRTDTQYF.

The gene calls are TRBV7-9 and TRBJ2-7; D assignment may be TRBD1 or TRBD2 (5 bases each). Germline CDR1 and CDR2: SEHNR and FQNEAQ (reference sequence). The CDR3 consists of 14 residues. Trimming removed 5 bases at V and 3 bases at J, with 14 bases between. CDR3 amino acids: CASSPRTLGYEQYF. CDR3 in DNA: TGTGCCAGCAGCCCGAGGACACTAGGCTACGAGCAGTACTTC.

This clonotype was counted between two and nine times. This chain uses TRBV6-1 with TRBJ1-5; D might be TRBD1 (6 bases). Germline V gives CDR1 MNHNS, CDR2 SASEGT. Trimming left V 6 bases short and J 6 bases short, with 9 bases between. This CDR3 comprises 12 residues. CDR3 sequence (DNA): TGTGCCAGCAGGGCAGGGGCTCAGCCCCAGCATTTT. It is translated as CASRAGAQPQHF.

The CDR3 coding sequence is TGTGCCAGCAGTTACGGCGGTGGCAGGGGGCGACACGAGCAGTACTTC. Its protein product is CASSYGGGRGRHEQYF. This chain uses TRBV6-2 or TRBV6-3 with TRBJ2-7; the match to TRBD1 covers 8 bases. V lost 2 bases and J lost 5; bases outside the gene matches: 11. This CDR3 spans 16 amino acids. From germline, CDR1 is MNHEY and CDR2 SVGEGT.

This clonotype was seen a few times. V is TRBV4-2 and J is TRBJ1-5; possibly TRBD1 for D (6 bases). V lost 4 bases, J lost 7 bases, and 14 bases lay in between. This CDR3 comprises 14 residues. Germline V CDR1 and CDR2: LGHNA, YNFKEQ. CDR3: CASSLTGTYQPQHF. CDR3 coding DNA: TGTGCCAGCAGCCTTACAGGGACCTACCAGCCCCAGCATTTT.

This clonotype came up many times. The chain uses TRBV3-1 and TRBJ2-5; a possible D gene is TRBD2 (6 bases). Germline V CDR1 and CDR2: LGHDT, YNNKEL (reference sequence). The CDR3 spans 18 residues. V was cut by 4 bases and J by 2 bases, with 23 bases left in between. For the CDR3, the DNA is TGTGCCAGCAGCCCATCTAGCGTTTCCACGGACCCTCAAGAGACCCAGTACTTC. It translates to CASSPSSVSTDPQETQYF.

Remarks on this clonotype: Germline is not matched at one junction end, which may reflect a read error. The J gene is TRBJ2-4, the V gene TRBV20-1; 10 nucleotides line up with TRBD1. The germline CDR1 and CDR2 sequences are DFQATT and SNEGSKA (reference sequence). The CDR3 sequence is 15 residues long. CDR3 loop: CSARGTGANKNIQYF. CDR3 coding DNA: TGCAGTGCAAGAGGGACAGGGGCGAACAAAAACATTCAGTACTTC.

This clonotype was seen a handful of times. The gene calls are TRBV24-1 and TRBJ2-1; D might be TRBD2 (6 bases). Germline V CDR1 and CDR2: KGHDR, SFDVKD. The CDR3 is 15 amino acids. V lost 7 bases and J lost 0, with 12 bases in between. The CDR3 sequence is CATRSSGSSYNEQFF. DNA of the CDR3: TGTGCCACCAGATCCTCCGGGAGCTCCTACAATGAGCAGTTCTTC.

This rearrangement joins TRBV28 to TRBJ2-5, with D tentatively TRBD1 (5 bases). CDR1 is MDHEN and CDR2 is SYDVKM in the germline V gene. The V end was cut by 6 bases, the J end by 5 bases, with 7 bases between. CDR3 length equals 11 residues. CDR3 protein: CASRAGETQYF. Written as DNA, the CDR3 is TGTGCCAGCAGAGCAGGGGAGACCCAGTACTTC.

There are a few counts of this clonotype. The chain has TRBV5-1 and TRBJ2-5; possibly TRBD1 for D (7 bases). Germline values: CDR1 SGHRS, CDR2 YFSETQ. The CDR3 has 16 amino acids. The V gene lost 0 bases and the J gene lost 4 bases, with 16 bases spanning the gap. The CDR3 loop reads CASSLDGARGAETQYF. In nucleotides, the CDR3 is TGCGCCAGCAGCTTGGATGGGGCCAGGGGGGCAGAGACCCAGTACTTC.

The table lists this clonotype with many counts. V usage is TRBV20-1 and J usage is TRBJ1-5; no clear D. V was pared by 6 bases and J by 3 bases, with 12 bases between. Looked up from germline, CDR1 is DFQATT and CDR2 is SNEGSKA (reference sequence). This CDR3 region has 13 residues. CDR3 region: CSAAGWDNQPQHF. For the CDR3, the DNA is TGCAGTGCGGCAGGATGGGACAATCAGCCCCAGCATTTT.

The rearrangement links TRBV28 to TRBJ2-7; perhaps TRBD1 as D (6 bases). V lost 1 base and J lost 3, with 16 bases in between. Per germline, CDR1 MDHEN and CDR2 SYDVKM. The CDR3 totals 16 residues. The CDR3 is CASSLSPGEGSYEQYF. CDR3 bases: TGTGCCAGCAGTTTATCCCCAGGGGAAGGGAGCTACGAGCAGTACTTC.

The V and J genes are TRBV7-2 and TRBJ1-3; D not certain. This CDR3 region has 15 residues. Germline assignment: CDR1 SGHTA and CDR2 FQGNSA. V gave up 0 bases and J gave up 2 bases, with 8 bases separating them. This chain's CDR3 is CASSLAALPGNTIYF. In DNA form, the CDR3 reads TGTGCCAGCAGCTTAGCCGCTCTCCCTGGAAACACCATATATTTT. Combining the CDR3 with reference TRBV7-2 and TRBJ1-3 gives the whole variable domain GAGVSQSPSNKVTEKGKDVELRCDPISGHTALYWYRQSLGQGLEFLIYFQGNSAPDKSGLPSDRFSAERTGGSVSTLTIQRTQQEDSAVYLCASSLAALPGNTIYFGEGSWLTVV.

This clonotype occurred a few times. The gene calls are TRBV20-1 and TRBJ1-5; 10 bases are a match to TRBD1. The V gene's germline CDR1 is DFQATT and CDR2 SNEGSKA (reference sequence). This CDR3 is 14 amino acids long. V trimming: 6 bases; J trimming: 11 bases; junction bases outside the gene matches: 13. CDR3: CSARGTGVLGSQHF. DNA for the CDR3: TGCAGTGCCCGAGGGACAGGGGTTCTCGGGTCCCAGCATTTT.

This chain uses TRBV7-9 with TRBJ2-1, with D hard to call. The CDR3 is made up of 13 amino acids. CDR1 SEHNR and CDR2 FQNEAQ come from the germline V gene (reference sequence). The V gene lost 5 bases and the J gene lost 5 bases, with 10 bases spanning the gap. Written as DNA, the CDR3 is TGTGCCAGCAGCCCCTGGGAAAACAATGAGCAGTTCTTC. Its translation is CASSPWENNEQFF.

This rearrangement joins TRBV20-1 to TRBJ2-3; D not certain. Matching the DNA end better, TRBJ1-5 makes the J call doubtful. CDR1 and CDR2 (germline): DFQATT, SNEGSKA (reference sequence). The CDR3 is made up of 15 amino acids. This CDR3 reads CSARDQQQYTDTQHF. As DNA, the CDR3 is TGCAGTGCTAGAGATCAACAACAGTACACAGATACGCAGCATTTT.

This clonotype has at least ten counts. The chain recombines TRBV4-2 with TRBJ2-5; the match to TRBD2 covers 10 bases. Trimming cost V 1 base and J 3 bases; bases outside gene matches: 8. Germline loops: CDR1 LGHNA, CDR2 YNFKEQ. CDR3 length: 17 residues. The CDR3 sequence: CASSQVRGGTSEETQYF. CDR3 coding DNA: TGTGCCAGCAGCCAAGTACGCGGCGGGACTAGCGAAGAGACCCAGTACTTC.

In its sample, this clonotype was seen a few times. The V call is TRBV9, the J call TRBJ2-5; possibly TRBD1 or TRBD2 for D (6 bases each). The CDR3 has 13 residues. The germline CDR1 and CDR2 sequences are SGDLS and YYNGEE. Trimming removed 2 bases from V and 5 bases from J, with 10 bases in between. CDR3 sequence (DNA): TGTGCCAGCAGCGTTACAGGGAGGGAGACCCAGTACTTC. Amino acid sequence: CASSVTGRETQYF.

This rearrangement joins TRBV20-1 to TRBJ2-1; 9 positions match TRBD2. V lost 3 bases to trimming and J lost 3 bases; unmatched junction nucleotides: 6. The germline V gene encodes CDR1 DFQATT and CDR2 SNEGSKA (reference sequence). The CDR3 sequence is 15 residues long. The CDR3 nucleotides read TGCAGTGCTAGGGATCTAGCGGGACTCTACAATGAGCAGTTCTTC. The encoded protein is CSARDLAGLYNEQFF.

This clonotype was detected only a few times. The chain links TRBV20-1 to TRBJ2-7; D is undetermined. The germline gives CDR1 DFQATT, CDR2 SNEGSKA (reference sequence). Trimming took 3 bases from V and 5 from J, leaving 14 bases between them. The CDR3 is 13 amino acids. In DNA form, the CDR3 reads TGCAGTGCTAGTTGGCAGGCATCCGACGAGCAGTACTTC. This encodes CSASWQASDEQYF.